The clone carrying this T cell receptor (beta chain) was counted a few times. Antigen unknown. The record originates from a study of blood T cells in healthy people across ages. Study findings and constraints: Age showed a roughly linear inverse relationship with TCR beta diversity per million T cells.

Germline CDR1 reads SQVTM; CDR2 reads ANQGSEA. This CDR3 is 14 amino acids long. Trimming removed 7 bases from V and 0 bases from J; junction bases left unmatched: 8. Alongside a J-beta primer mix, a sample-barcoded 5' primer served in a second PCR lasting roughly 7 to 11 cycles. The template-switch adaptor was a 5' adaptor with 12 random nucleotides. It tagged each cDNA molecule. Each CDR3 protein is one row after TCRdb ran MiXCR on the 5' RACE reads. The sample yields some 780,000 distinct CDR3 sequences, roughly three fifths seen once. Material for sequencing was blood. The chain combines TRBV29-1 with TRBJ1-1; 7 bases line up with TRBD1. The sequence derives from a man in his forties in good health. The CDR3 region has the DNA TGCAGCGCCCTCAGGGGGGGACTGAACACTGAAGCTTTCTTT. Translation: CSALRGGLNTEAFF. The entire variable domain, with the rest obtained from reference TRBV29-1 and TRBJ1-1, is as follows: SAVISQKPSRDICQRGTSLTIQCQVDSQVTMMFWYRQQPGQSLTLIATANQGSEATYESGFVIDKFPISRPNLTFSTLTVSNMSPEDSSIYLCSALRGGLNTEAFFGQGTRLTVV.